This is a list of T cell receptor beta chains from one sample in a study of shared clonotypes between healthy human individuals. Assay used: immunoSEQ multiplex PCR; TCRdb lists only in-frame clones, some missing. The table has almost 750,000 clones, around 77% seen once. Sequenced input: memory CD4+ T cells sorted from blood. Receptors originate from a woman in her 30s in good health. The CDR3 runs from the conserved cysteine through the conserved F or W. The order of the fields is CDR3 protein, CDR3 DNA, clone size, CDR3 length, D gene, J gene, V gene. The D gene is left open where the match is weak. Only part of the rows carry a size: once, few, many, or a class if the clone is expanded.

CDR3: CASSFSATPPYNEQFF
DNA: TGCGCCAGCAGCTTCTCAGCCACCCCACCCTACAATGAGCAGTTCTTC
size: few
length: 16
D: .
J: TRBJ2-1
V: TRBV5-1

CDR3: CASSRTPKDPNEAFF
DNA: TGTGCCAGCTCAAGGACCCCGAAGGACCCTAATGAAGCTTTCTTT
size: .
length: 15
D: .
J: TRBJ1-1
V: TRBV18

CDR3: CASFDVMNTEAFF
DNA: TGTGCCAGCTTCGATGTCATGAACACTGAAGCTTTCTTT
size: .
length: 13
D: .
J: TRBJ1-1
V: TRBV28

CDR3: CASSYAGTSGTDTQYF
DNA: TGTGCCAGCAGTTATGCCGGGACTAGCGGCACAGATACGCAGTATTTT
size: .
length: 16
D: TRBD2
J: TRBJ2-3
V: TRBV7-6

CDR3: CASGTSGRTDTQYF
DNA: TGTGCCTCCGGGACTAGCGGGAGGACAGATACGCAGTATTTT
size: .
length: 14
D: TRBD2
J: TRBJ2-3
V: TRBV30

CDR3: CAWSAGLGEQYF
DNA: TGTGCCTGGAGTGCGGGGCTGGGGGAGCAGTACTTC
size: .
length: 12
D: .
J: TRBJ2-7
V: TRBV30

CDR3: CASRLTGLNTGELFF
DNA: TGTGCCAGCAGACTGACAGGGCTGAACACCGGGGAGCTGTTTTTT
size: .
length: 15
D: TRBD1
J: TRBJ2-2
V: TRBV7-2

CDR3: CACQNPTSGYTDTQYF
DNA: TGTGCCTGTCAAAATCCCACTAGCGGCTACACAGATACGCAGTATTTT
size: few
length: 16
D: TRBD2
J: TRBJ2-3
V: TRBV30

CDR3: CASSAGQGQYF
DNA: TGTGCCAGCAGCGCTGGACAGGGGCAGTACTTC
size: .
length: 11
D: TRBD1
J: TRBJ2-7
V: TRBV5-6

CDR3: CASTQSTFIRGGTNVLTF
DNA: TGTGCCAGTACACAATCTACCTTTATCAGGGGTGGGACCAACGTCCTGACTTTC
size: .
length: 18
D: .
J: TRBJ2-6
V: TRBV19

CDR3: CASSTGQPHPRATDTQYF
DNA: TGTGCCAGCAGCACGGGACAGCCACATCCGAGGGCCACAGATACGCAGTATTTT
size: .
length: 18
D: TRBD1
J: TRBJ2-3
V: TRBV5-4

CDR3: CASSELVRDGVGNEQFF
DNA: TGTGCCAGCAGTGAATTGGTGAGGGATGGGGTCGGTAATGAGCAGTTCTTC
size: .
length: 17
D: .
J: TRBJ2-1
V: TRBV25-1

CDR3: CASSFVQVGSYEQYF
DNA: TGTGCCAGCAGTTTTGTCCAGGTCGGGTCCTACGAGCAGTACTTC
size: .
length: 15
D: .
J: TRBJ2-7
V: TRBV28

CDR3: CASSTDRAETQYF
DNA: TGTGCCAGCAGCACGGACAGGGCGGAGACCCAGTACTTC
size: .
length: 13
D: TRBD1
J: TRBJ2-5
V: TRBV5-4

CDR3: CASSLVSDHQFF
DNA: TGTGCCAGCAGCTTGGTGTCGGACCACCAGTTCTTC
size: .
length: 12
D: .
J: TRBJ2-1
V: TRBV7-9

CDR3: CASSTRTSGRFSYEQYF
DNA: TGTGCCAGTAGTACCCGGACTAGCGGGCGCTTTTCCTACGAGCAGTACTTC
size: .
length: 17
D: TRBD2
J: TRBJ2-7
V: TRBV19

CDR3: CASRMGAGELFF
DNA: TGTGCCAGCCGTATGGGTGCCGGGGAGCTGTTTTTT
size: .
length: 12
D: .
J: TRBJ2-2
V: TRBV6-5

CDR3: CASSPGESQPQHF
DNA: TGTGCCAGCTCACCGGGGGAAAGTCAGCCCCAGCATTTT
size: few
length: 13
D: .
J: TRBJ1-5
V: TRBV18

CDR3: CASKLAGTATDTQYF
DNA: TGTGCCAGCAAACTAGCGGGGACAGCCACAGATACGCAGTATTTT
size: few
length: 15
D: TRBD2
J: TRBJ2-3
V: TRBV6-5

CDR3: CASMLYRVGTEAFF
DNA: TGTGCCAGCATGTTGTATAGGGTGGGCACTGAAGCTTTCTTT
size: few
length: 14
D: .
J: TRBJ1-1
V: TRBV6-1

CDR3: CASSGTGGDYGYTF
DNA: TGTGCCAGCAGTGGGACAGGAGGGGACTATGGCTACACCTTC
size: many
length: 14
D: TRBD1
J: TRBJ1-2
V: TRBV28

CDR3: CASSYDRYGEQYF
DNA: TGTGCCAGCAGTTACGACCGGTACGGCGAGCAGTACTTC
size: .
length: 13
D: .
J: TRBJ2-7
V: TRBV6-5

CDR3: CASSLAYEGRGNEQYF
DNA: TGCGCCAGCAGCTTGGCGTACGAGGGCAGGGGAAACGAGCAGTACTTC
size: .
length: 16
D: .
J: TRBJ2-7
V: TRBV5-1

CDR3: CASRSNPGGFEAFF
DNA: TGTGCCAGCAGGTCTAACCCCGGGGGCTTCGAAGCTTTCTTT
size: few
length: 14
D: .
J: TRBJ1-1
V: TRBV27

CDR3: CASSSRQGPLLYGYTF
DNA: TGTGCCAGCAGCTCGCGACAGGGACCCCTCCTCTATGGCTACACCTTC
size: few
length: 16
D: TRBD1
J: TRBJ1-2
V: TRBV7-9

CDR3: CASSEVRVNQPQHF
DNA: TGTGCCAGCAGTGAAGTCAGGGTTAATCAGCCCCAGCATTTT
size: .
length: 14
D: .
J: TRBJ1-5
V: TRBV6-1

CDR3: CASSFNRGNEQYF
DNA: TGTGCCAGCAGCTTCAACAGGGGAAACGAGCAGTACTTC
size: .
length: 13
D: TRBD1
J: TRBJ2-7
V: TRBV11-2

CDR3: CASIGADTQYF
DNA: TGTGCCAGCATAGGGGCAGATACGCAGTATTTT
size: .
length: 11
D: .
J: TRBJ2-3
V: TRBV2

CDR3: CAWSVNPWAEAFF
DNA: TGTGCCTGGAGTGTAAATCCGTGGGCTGAAGCTTTCTTT
size: few
length: 13
D: .
J: TRBJ1-1
V: TRBV30

CDR3: CASSPTSGGYNEQFF
DNA: TGTGCCAGCAGCCCAACTAGCGGGGGCTACAATGAGCAGTTCTTC
size: .
length: 15
D: TRBD2
J: TRBJ2-1
V: TRBV7-9

CDR3: CASSSLPGAGNTIYF
DNA: TGTGCCAGCAGTTCTCTACCAGGGGCTGGAAACACCATATATTTT
size: .
length: 15
D: .
J: TRBJ1-3
V: TRBV2

CDR3: CASSFGDSDTEAFF
DNA: TGTGCCAGCAGTTTCGGGGATTCAGACACTGAAGCTTTCTTT
size: .
length: 14
D: .
J: TRBJ1-1
V: TRBV27

CDR3: CASSRWGPGSDTQYF
DNA: TGTGCCAGCAGCCGTTGGGGTCCGGGATCCGATACGCAGTATTTT
size: few
length: 15
D: .
J: TRBJ2-3
V: TRBV11-2

CDR3: CATGTYNEKLFF
DNA: TGTGCCACCGGGACTTATAATGAAAAACTGTTTTTT
size: .
length: 12
D: .
J: TRBJ1-4
V: TRBV6-1

CDR3: CSASNTGGQYF
DNA: TGCAGTGCTAGTAATACAGGGGGTCAGTACTTC
size: .
length: 11
D: TRBD1
J: TRBJ2-5
V: TRBV20-1

CDR3: CASSVERTEVEQYF
DNA: TGTGCCAGCAGCGTCGAACGCACGGAAGTCGAGCAGTACTTC
size: .
length: 14
D: .
J: TRBJ2-7
V: TRBV7-6

CDR3: CASCPGTESNEQYF
DNA: TGCGCCAGCTGCCCCGGGACAGAGTCTAACGAGCAGTACTTC
size: .
length: 14
D: TRBD1
J: TRBJ2-7
V: TRBV5-1

CDR3: CASSSRQPQHF
DNA: TGTGCCAGCAGTTCGCGTCAGCCCCAGCATTTT
size: .
length: 11
D: .
J: TRBJ1-5
V: TRBV6-9

CDR3: CASSLGLSRGASSYEQYF
DNA: TGTGCCAGCAGCTTAGGTTTATCTAGGGGGGCTTCCTCCTACGAGCAGTACTTC
size: .
length: 18
D: .
J: TRBJ2-7
V: TRBV7-8

CDR3: CASSLERGGDTQYF
DNA: TGTGCCAGCAGCTTAGAAAGGGGGGGAGATACGCAGTATTTT
size: few
length: 14
D: .
J: TRBJ2-3
V: TRBV11-2

CDR3: CASSATGAGNTIYF
DNA: TGTGCCAGCAGCGCGACAGGAGCTGGAAACACCATATATTTT
size: .
length: 14
D: .
J: TRBJ1-3
V: TRBV9

CDR3: CATSPGKTSGSGADTQYF
DNA: TGTGCCACCAGCCCTGGGAAGACTAGCGGGAGTGGCGCAGATACGCAGTATTTT
size: .
length: 18
D: TRBD2
J: TRBJ2-3
V: TRBV15

CDR3: CASSIHGGDRYEQYF
DNA: TGTGCCAGTAGTATTCATGGGGGCGACAGATACGAGCAGTACTTC
size: .
length: 15
D: .
J: TRBJ2-7
V: TRBV19

CDR3: CSVDAGRGQETQYF
DNA: TGCAGCGTTGATGCCGGGAGGGGCCAAGAGACCCAGTACTTC
size: few
length: 14
D: TRBD2
J: TRBJ2-5
V: TRBV29-1

CDR3: CASSLAWPGGYEQYF
DNA: TGTGCCAGCAGCTTGGCCTGGCCGGGGGGTTACGAGCAGTACTTC
size: .
length: 15
D: TRBD2
J: TRBJ2-7
V: TRBV5-4

CDR3: CATSRGRGTGVYGYTF
DNA: TGTGCCACCAGCAGAGGAAGGGGGACAGGGGTGTATGGCTACACCTTC
size: .
length: 16
D: TRBD1
J: TRBJ1-2
V: TRBV15

CDR3: CASSSPDRTDEQYF
DNA: TGTGCCAGCTCATCCCCGGACAGGACTGACGAGCAGTACTTC
size: few
length: 14
D: TRBD1
J: TRBJ2-7
V: TRBV18

CDR3: CASSRPQGKQFF
DNA: TGTGCCAGCTCAAGGCCACAGGGAAAGCAGTTCTTC
size: .
length: 12
D: .
J: TRBJ2-1
V: TRBV18

CDR3: CASSTGPQETQYF
DNA: TGTGCCAGCAGCACCGGACCACAAGAGACCCAGTACTTC
size: .
length: 13
D: .
J: TRBJ2-5
V: TRBV5-6

CDR3: CASSTGSETQYF
DNA: TGTGCCAGCAGCACAGGGTCGGAGACCCAGTACTTC
size: .
length: 12
D: .
J: TRBJ2-5
V: TRBV9

CDR3: CASRLITEGDYGYTF
DNA: TGTGCCAGTAGGCTCATTACGGAGGGGGACTATGGCTACACCTTC
size: few
length: 15
D: .
J: TRBJ1-2
V: TRBV19

CDR3: CASRMDISYGYTF
DNA: TGTGCCAGCAGAATGGACATTTCCTATGGCTACACCTTC
size: few
length: 13
D: .
J: TRBJ1-2
V: TRBV5-4

CDR3: CASSRGDNQPQHF
DNA: TGTGCCAGCAGCAGGGGGGACAATCAGCCCCAGCATTTT
size: .
length: 13
D: TRBD1
J: TRBJ1-5
V: TRBV6-5

CDR3: CASLPVQGGTDTQYF
DNA: TGTGCCAGCCTGCCGGTACAGGGGGGCACAGATACGCAGTATTTT
size: .
length: 15
D: TRBD1
J: TRBJ2-3
V: TRBV6-4

CDR3: CASSTEYSNQPQHF
DNA: TGTGCCAGTAGCACGGAATATAGCAATCAGCCCCAGCATTTT
size: .
length: 14
D: .
J: TRBJ1-5
V: TRBV19